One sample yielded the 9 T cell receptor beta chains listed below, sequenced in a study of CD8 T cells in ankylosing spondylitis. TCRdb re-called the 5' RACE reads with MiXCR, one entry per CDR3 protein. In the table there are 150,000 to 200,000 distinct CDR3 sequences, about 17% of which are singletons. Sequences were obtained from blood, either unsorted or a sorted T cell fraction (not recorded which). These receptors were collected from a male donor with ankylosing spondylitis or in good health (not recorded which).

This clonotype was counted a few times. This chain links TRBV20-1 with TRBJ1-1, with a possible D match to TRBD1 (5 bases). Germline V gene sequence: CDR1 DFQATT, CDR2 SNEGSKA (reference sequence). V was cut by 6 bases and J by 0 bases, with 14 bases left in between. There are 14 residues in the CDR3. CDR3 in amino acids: CSAETTALNTEAFF. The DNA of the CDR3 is TGCAGTGCAGAGACGACAGCGTTGAACACTGAAGCTTTCTTT.

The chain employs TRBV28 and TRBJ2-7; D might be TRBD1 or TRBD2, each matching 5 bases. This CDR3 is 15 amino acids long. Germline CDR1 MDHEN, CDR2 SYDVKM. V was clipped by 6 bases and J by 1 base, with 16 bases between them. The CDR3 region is CASRPPGPLSYEQYF. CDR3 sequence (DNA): TGTGCCAGCAGACCGCCGGGACCTCTTTCCTACGAGCAGTACTTC.

CDR3 coding DNA: TGCAGTGCTCGGAGGGCAGGGGCCAATTCACCCCTCCACTTT. Encoded protein: CSARRAGANSPLHF. The chain employs TRBV20-1 and TRBJ1-6, with D tentatively TRBD1 (6 bases). The germline V and J ends were trimmed by 5 bases and 7 bases, with 15 bases remaining between them. CDR1 DFQATT and CDR2 SNEGSKA come from the germline V gene (reference sequence). This CDR3 region has 14 residues.

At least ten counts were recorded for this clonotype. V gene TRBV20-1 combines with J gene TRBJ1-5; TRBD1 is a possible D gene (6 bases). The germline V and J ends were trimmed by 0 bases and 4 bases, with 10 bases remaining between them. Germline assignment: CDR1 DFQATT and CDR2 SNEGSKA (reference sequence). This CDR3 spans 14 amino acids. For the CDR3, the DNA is TGCAGTGCTAGAGATCCCAGGGGAAATCAGCCCCAGCATTTT. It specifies CSARDPRGNQPQHF.

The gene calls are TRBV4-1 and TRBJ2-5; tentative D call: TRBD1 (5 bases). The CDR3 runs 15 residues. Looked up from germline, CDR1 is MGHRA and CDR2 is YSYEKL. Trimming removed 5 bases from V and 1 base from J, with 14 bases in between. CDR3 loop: CASSATTVSQETQYF. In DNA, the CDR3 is TGCGCCAGCAGCGCCACGACAGTGAGCCAAGAGACCCAGTACTTC.

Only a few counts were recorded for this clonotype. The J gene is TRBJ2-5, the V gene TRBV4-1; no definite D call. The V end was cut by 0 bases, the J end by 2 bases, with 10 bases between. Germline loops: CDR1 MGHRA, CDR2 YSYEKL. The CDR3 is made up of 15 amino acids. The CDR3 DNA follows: TGCGCCAGCAGCCAAGAGTCCCGGCAGCAAGAGACCCAGTACTTC. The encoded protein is CASSQESRQQETQYF.

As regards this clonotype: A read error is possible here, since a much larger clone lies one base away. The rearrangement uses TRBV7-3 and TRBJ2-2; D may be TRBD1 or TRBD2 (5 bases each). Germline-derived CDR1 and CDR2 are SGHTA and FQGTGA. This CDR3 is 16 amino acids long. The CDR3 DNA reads TGTGCCAGCAGCTTACTAAGCAGACAGAACACCGGGGAGCCGTTTTTT. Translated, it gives CASSLLSRQNTGEPFF.

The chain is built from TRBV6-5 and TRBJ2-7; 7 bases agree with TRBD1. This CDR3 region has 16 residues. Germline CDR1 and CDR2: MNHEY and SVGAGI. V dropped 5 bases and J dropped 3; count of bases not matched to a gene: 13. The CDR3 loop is CASSQPDREGLYEQYF. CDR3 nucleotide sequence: TGTGCCAGCAGTCAACCCGACAGGGAAGGCCTCTACGAGCAGTACTTC.

CDR3: CASTISGRANEQFF. CDR3 coding DNA: TGTGCCAGCACCATAAGCGGGAGGGCAAATGAGCAGTTCTTC. The chain links TRBV12-3 or TRBV12-4 to TRBJ2-1; 10 bases agree with TRBD2. This CDR3 is built from 14 residues. After removal of 7 bases from V and 7 bases from J, the junction contained 7 bases not matched to a gene.